This T cell receptor beta chain was captured by sequencing in a study of CD8+CD57+ T cells in acquired aplastic anemia. CD8+CD57+ cell expansion, shown by flow cytometry, had occurred in the patients selected for sequencing. At blood sampling, none of the patients had yet received therapy. The template for TCR beta VDJ and CDR3 sequence profiling was genomic DNA. TCRdb re-analysed the reads in MiXCR, keeping a single row per CDR3 protein. This sample has around 200,000 distinct CDR3 sequences, with under 50% found just once. With V trimmed by 4 bases and J by 1 base, 6 bases remained unmatched. This CDR3 is 15 amino acids long. Germline V gene sequence: CDR1 LGHDT, CDR2 YNNKEL (reference sequence).

The clonotype was recovered from a human donor with aplastic anemia. The sequencing input was sorted CD4+, CD8+, or CD8+CD57+ T cells (not recorded which) from PBMCs. The V call is TRBV3-1, the J call TRBJ1-1; 7 bases map to TRBD1. CDR3 sequence reads: CASSLGQTRNTEAFF. The CDR3 DNA reads TGTGCCAGCAGCCTGGGACAGACCCGGAACACTGAAGCTTTCTTT.